The 29 T cell receptor beta chains reported below all come from one sample, sequenced in a study of T cells in Graves' hyperthyroidism and ophthalmopathy. Using RNA transcripts as the source, TCR beta CDR3 regions were amplified. Using the HTBI primer set, a first-round RT-PCR was run on the TCR CDR3. TCRdb recomputed calls from the multiplex PCR reads with MiXCR, one row per CDR3 protein. Here the sample spans roughly 350,000 distinct CDR3 sequences, approximately 15% being singletons. Specimen: blood. The receptor set was obtained from a woman aged 25 to 39 with Graves' ophthalmopathy.

With respect to this clonotype: A much larger clonotype is one base distant, so this may be a read error. This chain links TRBV28 with TRBJ1-6; D is perhaps TRBD1 (5 bases). This CDR3 is 15 amino acids long. Germline V gene data show CDR1 as MDHEN and CDR2 as SYDVKM. As DNA, the CDR3 is TGTGCCAGCAGTCGGGACCCGGGCCAGGGTTCACCCCCCCACTTT. Translation gives CASSRDPGQGSPPHF. The variable domain in full, completed from reference TRBV28 and TRBJ1-6, reads DVKVTQSSRYLVKRTGEKVFLECVQDMDHENMFWYRQDPGLGLRLIYFSYDVKMKEKGDIPEGYSVSREKKERFSLILESASTNQTSMYLCASSRDPGQGSPPHFGNGTRLTVT.

This clonotype was recorded at least ten times. J is TRBJ1-1 and V is TRBV2; D ambiguous. Trimming shortened V by 6 bases and J by 0 bases, and 23 bases separated the two germline ends. The CDR3 loop spans 18 amino acids. Germline lookup yields CDR1 SNHLY and CDR2 FYNNEI. This CDR3 reads CASRASLSVKLMNTEAFF. The CDR3 DNA reads TGTGCCAGCAGGGCAAGCCTCAGTGTAAAGCTTATGAACACTGAAGCTTTCTTT.

This clonotype showed up just a few times. The chain joins TRBV7-8 to TRBJ2-3; 16 bases align to TRBD2. Trimming removed 5 bases from V and 8 bases from J; junction bases left unmatched: 7. Germline values: CDR1 SGHVS, CDR2 FQNEAQ. CDR3 length: 16 amino acids. CDR3 DNA sequence: TGTGCCAGCAGCCTGGGACTAGCGGGGGGGCAGGTTACGCAGTATTTT. This sequence encodes CASSLGLAGGQVTQYF.

This clonotype was picked up many times. The V and J genes are TRBV18 and TRBJ1-1; D is ambiguous. This CDR3 is built from 13 residues. Germline V gene lookup returns CDR1 KGHSH and CDR2 LQKENI. The V end lost 8 bases, the J end lost 1 base, and 11 bases lay between the germline ends. CDR3 bases: TGTGCCAGCACGCGGGTAGCGAACACTGAAGCTTTCTTT. Protein product: CASTRVANTEAFF.

This clonotype has ten or more counts. The V call is TRBV30, the J call TRBJ2-1; maybe TRBD1 (5 bases). From germline, CDR1 is GTSNPN and CDR2 SVGIG (reference sequence). Trimming pared 1 base from V and 10 bases from J, leaving 8 bases between. The CDR3 spans 11 residues. Here the CDR3 DNA reads TGTGCCTGGAGTGAGGCAGGGGAGCAGTTCTTC. It encodes CAWSEAGEQFF.

This clonotype was detected many times. The V call is TRBV7-3, the J call TRBJ2-1, with D possibly TRBD2 on 6 matching bases. Germline CDR1 and CDR2: SGHTA and FQGTGA. The CDR3 is 14 amino acids. With 5 bases removed from V and 5 bases from J, the gap between germline ends came to 13 bases. The CDR3 is CASSRPGTHNEQFF. CDR3 coding DNA: TGTGCCAGCAGCAGACCCGGGACTCACAATGAGCAGTTCTTC.

This clonotype was counted many times. V usage is TRBV6-1 and J usage is TRBJ1-1; D call uncertain. The V gene lost 2 bases and the J gene lost 2 bases, with 12 bases spanning the gap. CDR3 length equals 15 residues. Germline V gene sequence: CDR1 MNHNS, CDR2 SASEGT. CDR3 residues: CASSEPHSENTEAFF. CDR3 DNA: TGTGCCAGCAGTGAACCTCATTCGGAAAACACTGAAGCTTTCTTT.

This clonotype came up many times. This rearrangement joins TRBV29-1 to TRBJ2-7; possible D gene TRBD1, 6 bases. The CDR3 extends over 13 amino acids. V was pared by 1 base and J by 3 bases, with 10 bases between. Per the germline V gene, CDR1 is SQVTM and CDR2 is ANQGSEA. CDR3 in amino acids: CSVEGRTDYEQYF. CDR3 coding DNA: TGCAGCGTTGAAGGCAGGACAGACTACGAGCAGTACTTC.

This clonotype has at least ten counts. The chain's CDR3 is CASSSQTGWGYGYTF. The CDR3 bases are TGTGCCAGCAGCTCGCAGACAGGTTGGGGCTATGGCTACACCTTC. J is TRBJ1-2 and V is TRBV5-8; a possible D gene is TRBD1 (6 bases). The CDR3 has 15 amino acids. Trimming cost V 3 bases and J 4 bases, with 16 bases left between them. The germline gives CDR1 SGHTS, CDR2 YDEGEE.

This clonotype was seen ten or more times. DNA for the CDR3: TGCGCCAGCAGCTTACGGGGTCGAGGGGAAAAACTGTTTTTT. This translates into CASSLRGRGEKLFF. The rearrangement joins TRBV5-1 to TRBJ1-4, with D uncertain. The CDR3 totals 14 residues. Germline assignment: CDR1 SGHRS and CDR2 YFSETQ. Deletions cut 2 bases from V and 8 bases from J, with 13 bases between.

This clonotype was seen only a few times. The chain joins TRBV29-1 to TRBJ1-1; a weak D match, TRBD1 (5 bases). CDR1 and CDR2 (germline): SQVTM, ANQGSEA. V dropped 7 bases and J dropped 0 bases, with 18 bases sitting between them. This CDR3 is built from 15 residues. The DNA of the CDR3 is TGCAGCGCCGCTCCAAAGCAGGGATTGAACACTGAAGCTTTCTTT. Its protein is CSAAPKQGLNTEAFF.

The chain couples TRBV3-1 to TRBJ2-7; maybe TRBD2 (7 bases). This CDR3 contains 17 residues. Germline V CDR1 and CDR2: LGHDT, YNNKEL (reference sequence). V was cut by 4 bases and J by 5 bases, with 24 bases left in between. CDR3 sequence reads: CASSPQRRGGGRHEQYF. CDR3 sequence (DNA): TGTGCCAGCAGCCCCCAAAGGAGAGGGGGGGGCCGGCACGAGCAGTACTTC.

This clonotype has a count of ten or more. This sequence joins TRBV28 and TRBJ2-7; no clear D gene. The germline V gene encodes CDR1 MDHEN and CDR2 SYDVKM. The V gene lost 2 bases and the J gene lost 5 bases, with 13 bases spanning the gap. The CDR3 has 14 residues. CDR3 nucleotides: TGTGCCAGCAGTTTAGAACCCGTCACCAACGAGCAGTACTTC. Its translation: CASSLEPVTNEQYF. Full variable domain (outside the CDR3, taken from reference TRBV28 and TRBJ2-7): DVKVTQSSRYLVKRTGEKVFLECVQDMDHENMFWYRQDPGLGLRLIYFSYDVKMKEKGDIPEGYSVSREKKERFSLILESASTNQTSMYLCASSLEPVTNEQYFGPGTRLTVT.

V gene TRBV6-1 combines with J gene TRBJ2-2; 12 nucleotides agree with TRBD2. The CDR3 has 17 amino acids. Germline trimming cut 4 bases from V and 2 bases from J; bases unmatched to any gene: 5. The germline V gene has CDR1 MNHNS and CDR2 SASEGT. The CDR3 loop is CASSATSGGVNTGELFF. CDR3 coding DNA: TGTGCCAGCAGTGCGACTAGCGGGGGAGTAAACACCGGGGAGCTGTTTTTT.

The rearrangement uses TRBV19 and TRBJ2-3, with D unresolved. Trimming cost V 1 base and J 5 bases, with 7 bases left between them. Per the germline V gene, CDR1 is LNHDA and CDR2 is SQIVND (reference sequence). This CDR3 has 13 residues. The CDR3 DNA reads TGTGCCAGTAGTATAGCAGGAATAGATACGCAGTATTTT. It specifies CASSIAGIDTQYF.

This clonotype appeared many times. The J gene is TRBJ2-7, the V gene TRBV5-1; the D call may be TRBD1 or TRBD2 (5 bases each). CDR1 is SGHRS and CDR2 is YFSETQ in the germline V gene. This CDR3 contains 14 residues. With 4 bases removed from V and 2 bases from J, the gap between germline ends came to 13 bases. CDR3 sequence (DNA): TGCGCCAGCAGCGACCGGGACCCCACCTACGAGCAGTACTTC. Residues: CASSDRDPTYEQYF.

The sample holds many counts of this clonotype. The chain uses TRBV28 and TRBJ1-5; 9 bases map to TRBD1. The CDR3 is 18 residues long. V trimming: 6 bases; J trimming: 6 bases; junction bases outside the gene matches: 18. Germline lookup yields CDR1 MDHEN and CDR2 SYDVKM. DNA for the CDR3: TGTGCCAGCAGCTCCTCGGGACAGGGAATTATCCTTCGTCAGCCCCAGCATTTT. Translation gives CASSSSGQGIILRQPQHF.

The chain recombines TRBV7-2 with TRBJ2-5, with 8 bases fitting TRBD2. Trimming cost V 1 base and J 5 bases; bases outside gene matches: 12. CDR1 SGHTA and CDR2 FQGNSA come from the germline V gene. The CDR3 spans 17 residues. CDR3 in DNA: TGTGCCAGCAGCTTAGTGCCGGGGGGGGGGGGTGTGGAGACCCAGTACTTC. It specifies CASSLVPGGGGVETQYF.

This clonotype was found many times. The chain couples TRBV6-1 to TRBJ2-3; the D is unclear. Trimming took off 5 bases at V and 1 base at J, with 13 bases between the two ends. Germline lookup yields CDR1 MNHNS and CDR2 SASEGT. The CDR3 sequence is 15 residues long. The CDR3, as DNA: TGTGCCAGCAGTATTCTGCCGCGTGGCACAGATACGCAGTATTTT. Translated: CASSILPRGTDTQYF.

The chain joins TRBV20-1 to TRBJ2-3, with 10 nucleotides matching TRBD2. Looked up from germline, CDR1 is DFQATT and CDR2 is SNEGSKA (reference sequence). The CDR3 is made up of 23 amino acids. With V trimmed by 3 bases and J by 4 bases, 31 bases remained unmatched. CDR3 protein: CSARTHEGLALGEARWVADTQYF. The CDR3 coding sequence is TGCAGTGCTAGGACCCACGAGGGACTAGCGTTGGGTGAAGCCCGTTGGGTGGCAGATACGCAGTATTTT.

Notes on this clonotype: A much larger clone differs from this one at a single base, so this may be a read error. V is TRBV7-2 and J is TRBJ1-2, with no clear D. This CDR3 spans 11 amino acids. Germline loops: CDR1 SGHTA, CDR2 FQGNSA. The CDR3 sequence: CVSSLVSGYTF. CDR3 coding DNA: TGTGTCAGCAGCTTAGTCTCTGGCTACACCTTC.

This clonotype was seen only a few times. The V gene is TRBV7-9, the J gene TRBJ1-4; D gene ambiguous. CDR1 is SEHNR and CDR2 is FQNEAQ in the germline V gene (reference sequence). V lost 1 base and J lost 7, with 16 bases in between. This CDR3 comprises 16 residues. In nucleotides, the CDR3 is TGTGCCAGCAGCTTAGGTGGTGGTGGTACGGGTGAAAAACTGTTTTTT. As protein: CASSLGGGGTGEKLFF.

In its sample, this clonotype was seen many times. The rearrangement joins TRBV3-1 to TRBJ1-1; unclear D gene. Trimming took 4 bases from V and 1 from J, leaving 10 bases between them. Germline V gene sequence: CDR1 LGHDT, CDR2 YNNKEL (reference sequence). CDR3 size: 14 residues. The CDR3 nucleotides read TGTGCCAGCAGCCCCGCTCAGAGGAACACTGAAGCTTTCTTT. Amino acids: CASSPAQRNTEAFF.

This clonotype was found many times. The V gene is TRBV28, the J gene TRBJ2-5; D ambiguous. Per the germline V gene, CDR1 is MDHEN and CDR2 is SYDVKM. Trimming left V 1 base short and J 4 bases short, with 10 bases between. The CDR3 length is 14 residues. The CDR3 loop reads CASSLLGFGETQYF. The CDR3 DNA is TGTGCCAGCAGTTTATTGGGGTTTGGAGAGACCCAGTACTTC.

The chain carries TRBV19 and TRBJ2-2; D gene ambiguous. Germline loops: CDR1 LNHDA, CDR2 SQIVND (reference sequence). V was clipped by 3 bases and J by 0 bases, with 8 bases between them. The CDR3 sequence is 15 residues long. CDR3 residues: CASSILPSNTGELFF. CDR3 bases: TGTGCCAGTAGTATCCTCCCCTCGAACACCGGGGAGCTGTTTTTT.

This clonotype has ten or more counts. The genes are TRBV20-1 and TRBJ2-1; D is ambiguous. Trimming removed 0 bases at V and 6 bases at J, with 9 bases between. The germline V gene encodes CDR1 DFQATT and CDR2 SNEGSKA (reference sequence). The CDR3 spans 13 residues. The CDR3 coding sequence is TGCAGTGCTAGAGATGGTGGGCGCAATGAGCAGTTCTTC. Translation: CSARDGGRNEQFF.

J is TRBJ2-5 and V is TRBV6-2 or TRBV6-3, with D uncertain. Germline CDR1 and CDR2: MNHEY and SVGEGT. The ends were cut back, 4 bases at V and 5 bases at J, with 8 bases in the middle. The CDR3 contains 12 residues. This CDR3 reads CASSSPWETQYF. The CDR3 DNA reads TGTGCCAGCAGTTCCCCTTGGGAGACCCAGTACTTC.

The chain carries TRBV2 and TRBJ1-4; no clear D gene. The CDR3 spans 11 residues. The germline V gene encodes CDR1 SNHLY and CDR2 FYNNEI. V was trimmed by 10 bases and J by 8 bases, leaving 11 bases between them. The CDR3 DNA sequence: TGTGCCACCGGCGCCAGGGAAAAACTGTTTTTT. Encoded protein: CATGAREKLFF.

This clonotype was observed many times. The J gene is TRBJ1-2, the V gene TRBV2, with a tentative D call TRBD1 (6 bases). Per the germline V gene, CDR1 is SNHLY and CDR2 is FYNNEI. The V gene lost 10 bases and the J gene lost 6 bases, with 24 bases spanning the gap. CDR3 length: 15 amino acids. The CDR3 here is CANGQGFDNTNGYTF. The DNA for the CDR3 is TGTGCCAACGGCCAGGGGTTCGATAACACAAATGGCTACACCTTC.